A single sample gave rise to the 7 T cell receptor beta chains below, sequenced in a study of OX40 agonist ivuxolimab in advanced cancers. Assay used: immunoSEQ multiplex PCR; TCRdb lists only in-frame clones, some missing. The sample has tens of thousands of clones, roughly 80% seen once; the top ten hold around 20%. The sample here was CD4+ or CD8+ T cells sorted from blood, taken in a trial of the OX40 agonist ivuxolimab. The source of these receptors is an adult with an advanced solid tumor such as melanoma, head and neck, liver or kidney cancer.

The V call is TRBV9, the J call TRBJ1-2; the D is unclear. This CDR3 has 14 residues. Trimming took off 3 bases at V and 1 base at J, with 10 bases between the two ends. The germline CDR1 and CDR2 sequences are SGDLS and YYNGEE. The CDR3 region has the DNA TGTGCCAGCAGCGGAGGGTGGATTAACTATGGCTACACCTTC. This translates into CASSGGWINYGYTF.

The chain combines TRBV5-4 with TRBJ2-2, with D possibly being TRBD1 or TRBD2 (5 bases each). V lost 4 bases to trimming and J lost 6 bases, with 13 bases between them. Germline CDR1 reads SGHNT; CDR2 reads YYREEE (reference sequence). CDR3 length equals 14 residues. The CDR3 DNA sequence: TGTGCCAGCAGCGCGACCGGGGACCCCGGGGAGCTGTTTTTT. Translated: CASSATGDPGELFF.

CDR3 DNA sequence: TGTGCCAGCAGTTCCGACAGGGGGGCGGTTTACGGGGCCGTTTACGAGCAGTACTTC. Its translation: CASSSDRGAVYGAVYEQYF. The genes are TRBV28 and TRBJ2-7, with 9 bases identical to TRBD1. The CDR3 length is 19 residues. V shed 4 bases, J shed 4 bases, and the junction held 20 bases outside the gene matches. The germline gives CDR1 MDHEN, CDR2 SYDVKM.

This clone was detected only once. This CDR3 reads CASNRGRDEKLFF. CDR3 DNA sequence: TGTGCCAGCAACCGGGGTAGGGATGAAAAACTGTTTTTT. V usage is TRBV28 and J usage is TRBJ1-4; D unresolved. This CDR3 contains 13 residues. Germline-derived CDR1 and CDR2 are MDHEN and SYDVKM. The V end was cut by 7 bases, the J end by 6 bases, with 12 bases between.

CDR3 nucleotides: TGTGCCATCAGTGACCCCCAGCGGGCCCTTTCCTACGAGCAGTACTTC. It yields the protein CAISDPQRALSYEQYF. V gene TRBV10-3 combines with J gene TRBJ2-7; possibly TRBD2 for D (6 bases). Trimming took off 3 bases at V and 1 base at J, with 16 bases between the two ends. The germline V gene encodes CDR1 ENHRY and CDR2 SYGVKD. The CDR3 is 16 amino acids.

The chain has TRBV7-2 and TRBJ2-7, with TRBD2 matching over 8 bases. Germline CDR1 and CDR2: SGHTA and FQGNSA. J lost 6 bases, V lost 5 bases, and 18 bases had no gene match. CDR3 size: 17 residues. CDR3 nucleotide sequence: TGTGCCAGCAGCGCAAAATCCGGGGGGGAGGGCCCCTCCGAGCAGTACTTC. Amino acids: CASSAKSGGEGPSEQYF.

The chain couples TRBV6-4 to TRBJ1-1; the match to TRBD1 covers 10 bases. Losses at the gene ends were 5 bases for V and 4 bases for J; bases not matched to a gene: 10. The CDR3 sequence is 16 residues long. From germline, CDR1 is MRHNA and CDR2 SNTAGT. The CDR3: CASSQLTGGIFTEAFF. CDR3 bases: TGTGCCAGCAGTCAACTGACAGGGGGCATTTTCACTGAAGCTTTCTTT.